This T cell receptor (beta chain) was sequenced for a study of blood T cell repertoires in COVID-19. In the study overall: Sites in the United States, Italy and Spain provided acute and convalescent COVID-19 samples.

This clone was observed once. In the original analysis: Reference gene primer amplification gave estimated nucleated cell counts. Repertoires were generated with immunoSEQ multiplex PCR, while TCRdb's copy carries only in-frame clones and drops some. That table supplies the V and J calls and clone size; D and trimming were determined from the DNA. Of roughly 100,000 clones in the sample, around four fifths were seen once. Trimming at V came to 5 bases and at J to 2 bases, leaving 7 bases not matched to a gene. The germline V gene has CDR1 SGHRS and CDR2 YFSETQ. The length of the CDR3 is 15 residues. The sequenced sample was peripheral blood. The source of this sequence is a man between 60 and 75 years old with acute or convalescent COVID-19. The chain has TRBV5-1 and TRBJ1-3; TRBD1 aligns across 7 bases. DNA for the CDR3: TGCGCCAGCAGTTTTACAGGGGAACCTGGAAACACCATATATTTT. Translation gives CASSFTGEPGNTIYF.